Sequencing of this T cell receptor beta chain was carried out in a study of siplizumab effects on memory and regulatory T cells. Roughly 10^5 TCR templates underwent assay in each sample. Clones were read by immunoSEQ multiplex PCR, and TCRdb kept only the in-frame ones, dropping some. The table shows tens of thousands of clones, with just over 95% occurring only once. The germline CDR1 and CDR2 sequences are SNHLY and FYNNEI. The V gene lost 6 bases and the J gene lost 5 bases, with 13 bases spanning the gap. The CDR3 has 14 amino acids. Donor pairs, a few in total, had unstimulated naive, memory, effector memory and TEMRA subsets sequenced. Findings of the study overall: The naive T cell population seemed more diverse than memory cells and seemed a major contributor to the alloresponse. Siplizumab significantly reduced alloreactive sequences traceable to unstimulated CD4+ memory cells.

A note on this clone: Its matching antigen is unknown.

Sequenced material: naive CD8+ T cells sorted from blood. The clonotype originates from a human donor in good health. This chain joins TRBV2 and TRBJ2-2, with D perhaps TRBD2 (6 bases). The CDR3 DNA reads TGTGCCAGCAGCCCGGGACTGGTGACCGGGGAGCTGTTTTTT. Translation gives CASSPGLVTGELFF.